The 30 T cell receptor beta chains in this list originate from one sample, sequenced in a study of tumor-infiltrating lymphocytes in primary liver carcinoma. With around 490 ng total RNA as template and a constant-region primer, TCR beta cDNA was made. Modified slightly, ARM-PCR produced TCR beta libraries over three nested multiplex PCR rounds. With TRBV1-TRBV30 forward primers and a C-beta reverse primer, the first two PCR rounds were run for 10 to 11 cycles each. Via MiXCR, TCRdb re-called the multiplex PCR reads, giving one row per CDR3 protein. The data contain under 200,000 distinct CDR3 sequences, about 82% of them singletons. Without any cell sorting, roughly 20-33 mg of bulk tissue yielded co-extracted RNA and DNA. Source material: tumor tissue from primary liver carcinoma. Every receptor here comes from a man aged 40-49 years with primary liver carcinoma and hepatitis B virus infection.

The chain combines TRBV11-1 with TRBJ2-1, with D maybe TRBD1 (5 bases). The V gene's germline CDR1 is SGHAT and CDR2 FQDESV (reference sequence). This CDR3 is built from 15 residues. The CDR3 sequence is CGCSFQGSLDNEQFF. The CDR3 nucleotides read TGTGGCTGCAGCTTCCAGGGATCGCTGGACAATGAGCAGTTCTTC. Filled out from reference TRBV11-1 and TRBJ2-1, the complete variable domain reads EAEVAQSPRYKITEKSQAVAFWCDPISGHATLYWYRQILGQGPELLVQFQDESVVDDSQLPKDRFSAERLKGVDSTLKIQPAELGDSAMYLCGCSFQGSLDNEQFFGPGTRLTVL.

This CDR3 reads CASSSQTSRRAHEQFF. CDR3 nucleotide sequence: TGTGCCAGCAGCTCCCAAACTAGCAGGAGGGCTCATGAGCAGTTCTTC. This chain links TRBV5-4 with TRBJ2-1; D is perhaps TRBD2 (6 bases). The CDR3 consists of 16 residues. V gave up 3 bases and J gave up 8 bases, with 21 bases separating them. Germline assignment: CDR1 SGHNT and CDR2 YYREEE (reference sequence).

The CDR3, as DNA: TGTGCCAGCAGTTACTCGAGTTATCTAACGAGAGAAGAGACCCAGTACTTC. Protein product: CASSYSSYLTREETQYF. This rearrangement joins TRBV6-7 to TRBJ2-5; D unclear. TRBV6-7 is treated as an ORF (open reading frame) with a function not yet certain. CDR3 length: 17 residues. The V gene lost 0 bases and the J gene lost 3 bases, with 17 bases spanning the gap.

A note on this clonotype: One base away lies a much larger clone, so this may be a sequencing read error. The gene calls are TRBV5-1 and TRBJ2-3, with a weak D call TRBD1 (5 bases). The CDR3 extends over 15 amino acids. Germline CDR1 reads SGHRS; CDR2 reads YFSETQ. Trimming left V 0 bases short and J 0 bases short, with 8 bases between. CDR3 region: CASSLVGHSTDTQYF. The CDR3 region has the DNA TGCGCCAGCAGCTTGGTAGGACATAGCACAGATACGCAGTATTTT.

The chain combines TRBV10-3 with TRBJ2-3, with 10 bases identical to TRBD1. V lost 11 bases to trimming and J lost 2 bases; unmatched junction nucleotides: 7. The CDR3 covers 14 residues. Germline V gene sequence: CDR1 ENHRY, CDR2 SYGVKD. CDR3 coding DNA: TGTGCCTTATCCGGGACAGGGGACACAGATACGCAGTATTTT. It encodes CALSGTGDTDTQYF.

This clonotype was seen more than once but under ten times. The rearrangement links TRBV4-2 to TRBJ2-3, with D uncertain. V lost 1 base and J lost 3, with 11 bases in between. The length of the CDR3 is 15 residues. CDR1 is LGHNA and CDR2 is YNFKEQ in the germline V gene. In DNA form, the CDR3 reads TGTGCCAGCAGCCAAGGTCAGCTAGTTACAGATACGCAGTATTTT. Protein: CASSQGQLVTDTQYF.

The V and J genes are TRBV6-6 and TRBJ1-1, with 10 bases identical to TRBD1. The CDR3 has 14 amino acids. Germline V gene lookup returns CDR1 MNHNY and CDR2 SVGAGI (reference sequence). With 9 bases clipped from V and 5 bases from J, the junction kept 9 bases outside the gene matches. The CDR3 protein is CASNGTGARTEAFF. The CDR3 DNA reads TGTGCCAGTAATGGGACAGGGGCAAGGACTGAAGCTTTCTTT.

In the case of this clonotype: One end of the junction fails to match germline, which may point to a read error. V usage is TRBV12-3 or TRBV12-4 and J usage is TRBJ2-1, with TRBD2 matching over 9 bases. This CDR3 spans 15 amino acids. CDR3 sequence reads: CAISHSGRYYNEQFF. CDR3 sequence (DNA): TGTGCCATCAGTCATAGCGGGAGATACTACAATGAGCAATTCTTC.

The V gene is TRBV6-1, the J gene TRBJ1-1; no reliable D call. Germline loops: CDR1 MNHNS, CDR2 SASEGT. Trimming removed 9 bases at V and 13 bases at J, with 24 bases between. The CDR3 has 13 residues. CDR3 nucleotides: TGTGCCAGTCGGATTGCTGGACCTCGAATGGTTTTCTTT. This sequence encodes CASRIAGPRMVFF.

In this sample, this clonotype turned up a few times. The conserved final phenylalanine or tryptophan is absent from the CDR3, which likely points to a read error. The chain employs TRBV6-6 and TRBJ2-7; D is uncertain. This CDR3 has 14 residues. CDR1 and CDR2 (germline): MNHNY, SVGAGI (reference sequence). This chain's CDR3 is CASSYSGRFGEQYL. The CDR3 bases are TGTGCCAGTAGTTACTCTGGCAGGTTCGGCGAGCAGTACTTG.

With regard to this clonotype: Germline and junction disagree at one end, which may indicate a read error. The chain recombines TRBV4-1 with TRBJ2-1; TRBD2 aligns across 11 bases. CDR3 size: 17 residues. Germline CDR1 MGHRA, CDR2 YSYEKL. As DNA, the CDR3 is TGCGCCAGCAGCCCCAAAGGGGTAGCGGGAGGGCGTATTGAGCAGTTCTTT. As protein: CASSPKGVAGGRIEQFF.

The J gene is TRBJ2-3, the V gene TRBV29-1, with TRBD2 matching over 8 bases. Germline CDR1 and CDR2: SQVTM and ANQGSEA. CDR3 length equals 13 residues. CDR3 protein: CNGAGESILTQYF. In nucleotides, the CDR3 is TGCAACGGAGCGGGAGAGTCCATCCTGACGCAGTATTTT.

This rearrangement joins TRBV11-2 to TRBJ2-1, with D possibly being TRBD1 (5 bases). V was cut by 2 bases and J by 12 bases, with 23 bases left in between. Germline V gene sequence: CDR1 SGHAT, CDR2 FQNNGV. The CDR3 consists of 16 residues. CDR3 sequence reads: CASSLYRLVLGDGQFF. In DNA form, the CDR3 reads TGTGCCAGCAGCTTATATCGTTTAGTGTTAGGGGATGGGCAGTTCTTC.

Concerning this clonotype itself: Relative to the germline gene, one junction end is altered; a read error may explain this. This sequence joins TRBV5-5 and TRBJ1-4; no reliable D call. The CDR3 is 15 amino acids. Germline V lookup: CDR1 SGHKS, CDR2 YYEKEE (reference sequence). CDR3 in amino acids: CASSLFTREGEKLFF. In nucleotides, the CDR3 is TGTGCCAGCAGCTTATTCACAAGGGAAGGTGAAAAACTATTTTTT.

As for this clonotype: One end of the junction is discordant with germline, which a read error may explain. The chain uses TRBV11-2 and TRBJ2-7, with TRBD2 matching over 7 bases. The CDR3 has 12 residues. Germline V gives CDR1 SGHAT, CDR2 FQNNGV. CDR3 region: CPSSPGDYEQCF. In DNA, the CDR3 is TGTCCCAGCAGTCCCGGGGACTACGAGCAGTGCTTC.

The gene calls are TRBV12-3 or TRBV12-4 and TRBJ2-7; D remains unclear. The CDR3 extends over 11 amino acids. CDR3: CASCRSYEQYF. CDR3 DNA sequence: TGTGCTAGCTGTCGATCCTACGAGCAGTACTTC.

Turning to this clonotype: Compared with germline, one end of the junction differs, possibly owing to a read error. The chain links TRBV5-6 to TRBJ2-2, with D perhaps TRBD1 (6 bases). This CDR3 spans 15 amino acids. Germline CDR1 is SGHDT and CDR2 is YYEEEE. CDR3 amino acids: CASGWGQTNTGELFF. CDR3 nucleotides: TGTGCCAGCGGCTGGGGGCAGACGAACACCGGGGAGTTGTTTTTT.

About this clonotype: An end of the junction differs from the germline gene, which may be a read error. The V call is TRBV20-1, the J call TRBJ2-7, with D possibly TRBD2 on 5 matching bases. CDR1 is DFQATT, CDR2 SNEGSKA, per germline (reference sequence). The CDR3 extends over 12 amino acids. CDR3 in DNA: TGCAATGCTCTAGCCGGCTCCTACGAGCAGTACTTC. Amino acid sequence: CNALAGSYEQYF.

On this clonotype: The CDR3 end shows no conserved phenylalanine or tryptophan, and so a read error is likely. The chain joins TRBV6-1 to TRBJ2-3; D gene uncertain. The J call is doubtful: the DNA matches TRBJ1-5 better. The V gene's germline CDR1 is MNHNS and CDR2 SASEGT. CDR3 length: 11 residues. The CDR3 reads CASSQTDTQHV. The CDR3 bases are TGTGCCAGCAGTCAAACAGATACGCAGCATGTT.

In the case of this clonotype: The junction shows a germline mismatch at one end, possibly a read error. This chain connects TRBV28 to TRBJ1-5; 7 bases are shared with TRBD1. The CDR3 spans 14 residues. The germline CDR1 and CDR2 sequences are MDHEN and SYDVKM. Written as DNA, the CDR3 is TGTGCCAGCAGGCCAGGGGGTAGCAATCTGCCCCATCATTTT. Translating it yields CASRPGGSNLPHHF.

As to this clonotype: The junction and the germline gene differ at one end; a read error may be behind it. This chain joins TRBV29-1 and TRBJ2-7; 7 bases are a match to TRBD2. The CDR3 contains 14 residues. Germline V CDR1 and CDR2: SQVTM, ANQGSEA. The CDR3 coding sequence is TGCAGCGTCGGGACCAGCGGGAAGTCTGGGGAGCATTACTTC. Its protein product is CSVGTSGKSGEHYF.

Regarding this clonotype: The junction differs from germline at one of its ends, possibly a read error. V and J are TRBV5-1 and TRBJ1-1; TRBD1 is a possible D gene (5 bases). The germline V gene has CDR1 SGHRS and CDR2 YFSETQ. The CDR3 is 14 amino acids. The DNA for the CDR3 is TGTGACAGCAGCTTGGCCGGCGGTTACACTGAAGCTTTCTTT. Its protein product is CDSSLAGGYTEAFF.

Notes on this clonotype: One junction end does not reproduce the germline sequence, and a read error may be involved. The CDR3 reads CASSLYRSAAWFYDELFF. The DNA of the CDR3 is TGTGCCAGCAGTTTATACCGCTCCGCGGCATGGTTCTACGATGAGCTGTTCTTC. The chain combines TRBV11-1 with TRBJ2-1; D is unresolved. This CDR3 is built from 18 residues. CDR1 and CDR2 from the germline V gene are SGHAT and FQDESV (reference sequence).

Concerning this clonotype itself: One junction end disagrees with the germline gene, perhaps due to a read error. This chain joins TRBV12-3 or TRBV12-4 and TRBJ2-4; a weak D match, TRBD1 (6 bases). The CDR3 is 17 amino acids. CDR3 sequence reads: CTSSFFGPGHGTNIQYF. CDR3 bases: TGTACCAGCAGCTTTTTTGGCCCGGGACATGGTACGAACATTCAGTACTTC.

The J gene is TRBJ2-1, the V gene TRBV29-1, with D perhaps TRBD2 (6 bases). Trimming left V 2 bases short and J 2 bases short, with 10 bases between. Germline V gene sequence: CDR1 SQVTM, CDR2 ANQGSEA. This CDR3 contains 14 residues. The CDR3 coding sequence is TGCAGCGTTGAACGTAGCGGCACCTACAATGAGCAGTTCTTC. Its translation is CSVERSGTYNEQFF.

The CDR3 sequence is CTRSHDIDETQHF. The CDR3 coding sequence is TGCACCAGGAGTCACGACATAGATGAGACCCAGCACTTC. The chain couples TRBV1 to TRBJ2-5. TRBV1 is assigned pseudogene status. This CDR3 has 13 amino acids.

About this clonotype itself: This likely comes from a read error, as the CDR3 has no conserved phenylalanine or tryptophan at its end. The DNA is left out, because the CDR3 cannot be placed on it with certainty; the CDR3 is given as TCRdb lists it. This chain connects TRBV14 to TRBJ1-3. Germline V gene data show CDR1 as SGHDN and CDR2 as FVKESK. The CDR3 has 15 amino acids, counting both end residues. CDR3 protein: CASSHRGSSGNTIFI.

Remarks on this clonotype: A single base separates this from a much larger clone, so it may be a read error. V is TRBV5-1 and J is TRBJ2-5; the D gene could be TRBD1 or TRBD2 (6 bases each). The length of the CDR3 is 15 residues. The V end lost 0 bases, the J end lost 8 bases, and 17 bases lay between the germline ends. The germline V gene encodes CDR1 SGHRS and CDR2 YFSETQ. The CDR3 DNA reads TGCGCCAGCAGCTTGGAAACAGGGAGGATTGATACCCAGTACTTC. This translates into CASSLETGRIDTQYF.

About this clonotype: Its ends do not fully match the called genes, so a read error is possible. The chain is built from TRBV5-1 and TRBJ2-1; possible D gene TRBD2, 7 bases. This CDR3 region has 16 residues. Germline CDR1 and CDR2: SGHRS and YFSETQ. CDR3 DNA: TGCACCAGCAGCTTGACAGGCGGGAGTAGATACAATGAGCACTTCTTC. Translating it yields CTSSLTGGSRYNEHFF.

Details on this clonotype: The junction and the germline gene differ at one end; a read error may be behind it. CDR3 residues: CASSTGQANTGELFF. The CDR3 DNA is TGTGCCAGCAGTACGGGACAGGCTAACACAGGGGAGCTGTTTTTT. This chain links TRBV5-4 with TRBJ2-2; 8 nucleotides match TRBD1. CDR1 is SGHNT and CDR2 is YYREEE in the germline V gene (reference sequence). CDR3 length: 15 residues.